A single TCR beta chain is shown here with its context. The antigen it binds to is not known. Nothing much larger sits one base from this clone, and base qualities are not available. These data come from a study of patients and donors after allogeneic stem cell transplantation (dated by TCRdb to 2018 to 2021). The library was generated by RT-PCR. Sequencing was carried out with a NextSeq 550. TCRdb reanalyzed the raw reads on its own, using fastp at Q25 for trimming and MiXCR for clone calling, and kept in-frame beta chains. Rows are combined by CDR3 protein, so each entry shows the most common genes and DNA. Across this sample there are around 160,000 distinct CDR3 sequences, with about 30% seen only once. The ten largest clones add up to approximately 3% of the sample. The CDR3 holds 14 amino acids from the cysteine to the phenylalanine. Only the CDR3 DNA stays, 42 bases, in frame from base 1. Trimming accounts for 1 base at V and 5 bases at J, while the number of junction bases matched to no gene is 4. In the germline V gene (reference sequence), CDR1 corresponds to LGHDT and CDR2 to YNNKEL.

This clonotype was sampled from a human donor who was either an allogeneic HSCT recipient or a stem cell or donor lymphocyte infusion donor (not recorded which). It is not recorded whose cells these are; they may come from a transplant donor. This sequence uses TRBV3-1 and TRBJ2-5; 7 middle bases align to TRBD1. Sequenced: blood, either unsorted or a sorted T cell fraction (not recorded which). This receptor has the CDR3 CASSQADRAETQYF. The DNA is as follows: TGTGCCAGCAGCCAAGCCGACAGGGCGGAGACCCAGTACTTC.